This T cell receptor beta chain was captured by sequencing in a study of cytomegalovirus exposure and HLA in healthy donors. Overall study findings and caveats: Exclusion applied to some V segments, including TRBV6-2 and TRBV6-3, as they were indistinguishable. Serostatus for CMV was the only available immune exposure information.

Use of 60 Vbeta and 13 Jbeta primers characterized the PCR. Under the authors' procedure: Unique TCR beta chains totaled 65 million to 95 million in a later count, with roughly 10 million of them shared. The assay was immunoSEQ multiplex PCR, and TCRdb's table has in-frame clones only and misses some. The DNA gave D and trimming, while V, J and clone size come from that table. This table has about 97,000 clones, 75% to 85% appearing once. CDR1 and CDR2 from the germline V gene are SQVTM and ANQGSEA. The CDR3 is 11 amino acids. The V end lost 7 bases, the J end lost 1 base, and 7 bases lay between the germline ends. Details on this clone: The antigen is undetermined.

The chain is built from TRBV29-1 and TRBJ1-2, with a tentative D call TRBD1 (5 bases). This receptor was obtained from a male donor in good health and CMV-seropositive. Material: PBMCs. In DNA, the CDR3 is TGCAGCGCGACAGATAACTATGGCTACACCTTC. Its translation is CSATDNYGYTF.